This is a list of T cell receptor beta chains from one sample in a study of T cell responses to AZD1222 COVID-19 vaccine. Profiled with immunoSEQ multiplex PCR; TCRdb holds only in-frame clones, not every one. The table lists around 94,000 clones, 85% of them singletons. Material: peripheral blood, obtained 28 days after the second AZD1222 dose. Source of these receptors: an adult who received the AZD1222 COVID-19 vaccine. Both conserved end residues are part of each CDR3.

J gene,V gene,CDR3 protein
TRBJ1-6,TRBV19,CATSRGQARALHF
TRBJ2-5,TRBV5-4,CASSLRLAGAATETQYF
TRBJ2-2,TRBV28,CASKSHTGELFF
TRBJ2-7,TRBV7-6,CASSLGLAGGFDEQYF
TRBJ2-2,TRBV27,CASSLSKAGGSGELFF
TRBJ1-5,TRBV2,CASSMDSNQPQHF
TRBJ2-7,TRBV15,CATSSSPGTGEEQYF
TRBJ2-7,TRBV10-3,CAIRIPSSYEQYF
TRBJ2-5,TRBV3-1/TRBV3-2,CASSQEGGTYQETQYF
TRBJ1-5,TRBV27,CASDPGQGFHQPQHF
TRBJ2-7,TRBV5-1,CASSTDATSYEQYF
TRBJ2-1,TRBV2,CASSEAPGREQFF
TRBJ2-7,TRBV10-1,CASSESGTGSYEQYF
TRBJ2-1,TRBV9,CASSTQGIINDEQFF
TRBJ2-5,TRBV2,CATLAHSQIGIQYF
TRBJ2-7,TRBV6-2/TRBV6-3,CASSPAASSYEQYF
TRBJ2-1,TRBV24-1,CATSDPSVAGEIFNEQFF
TRBJ2-2,TRBV18,CASSPSGELFF
TRBJ2-1,TRBV4-2,CASSPRVAGSSYNEQFF
TRBJ2-3,TRBV27,CASFRGASGANTDTQYF
TRBJ2-5,TRBV25-1,CASSALITTQTQYF